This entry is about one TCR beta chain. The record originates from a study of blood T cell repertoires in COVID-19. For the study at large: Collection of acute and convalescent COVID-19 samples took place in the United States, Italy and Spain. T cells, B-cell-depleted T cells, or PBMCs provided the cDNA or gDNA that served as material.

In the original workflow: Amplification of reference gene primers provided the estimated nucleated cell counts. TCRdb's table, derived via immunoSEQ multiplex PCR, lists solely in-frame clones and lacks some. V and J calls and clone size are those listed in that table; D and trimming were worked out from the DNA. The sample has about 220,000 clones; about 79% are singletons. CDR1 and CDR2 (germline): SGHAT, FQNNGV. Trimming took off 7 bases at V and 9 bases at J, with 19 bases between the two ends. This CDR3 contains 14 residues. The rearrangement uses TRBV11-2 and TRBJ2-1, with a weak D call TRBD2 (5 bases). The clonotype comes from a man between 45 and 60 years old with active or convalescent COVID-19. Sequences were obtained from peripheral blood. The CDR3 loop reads CASTIDWTWGEQFF. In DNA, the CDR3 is TGTGCCAGCACCATAGACTGGACTTGGGGTGAGCAGTTCTTC.